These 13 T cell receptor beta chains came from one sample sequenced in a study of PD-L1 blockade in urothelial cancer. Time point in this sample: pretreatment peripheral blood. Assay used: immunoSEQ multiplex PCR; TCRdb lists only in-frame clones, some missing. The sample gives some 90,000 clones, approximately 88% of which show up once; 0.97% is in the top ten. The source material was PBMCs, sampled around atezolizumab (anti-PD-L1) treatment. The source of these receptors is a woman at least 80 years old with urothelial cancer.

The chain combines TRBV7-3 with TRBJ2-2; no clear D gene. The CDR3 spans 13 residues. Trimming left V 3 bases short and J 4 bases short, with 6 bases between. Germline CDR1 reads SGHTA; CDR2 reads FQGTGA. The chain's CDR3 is CASSFGATGELFF. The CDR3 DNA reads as TGTGCCAGCAGCTTCGGAGCCACCGGGGAGCTGTTTTTT.

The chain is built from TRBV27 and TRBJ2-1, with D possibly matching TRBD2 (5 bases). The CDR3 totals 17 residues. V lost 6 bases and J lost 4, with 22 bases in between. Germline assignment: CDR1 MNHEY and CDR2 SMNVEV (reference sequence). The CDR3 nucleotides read TGTGCCAGCAGCTGGAGAGCAGCGGCGTCGTATTACAATGAGCAGTTCTTC. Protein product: CASSWRAAASYYNEQFF.

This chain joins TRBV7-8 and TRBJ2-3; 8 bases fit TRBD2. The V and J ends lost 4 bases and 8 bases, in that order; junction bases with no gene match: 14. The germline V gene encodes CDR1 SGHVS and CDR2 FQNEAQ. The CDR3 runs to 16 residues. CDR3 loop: CASSSAGAGVGSTQYF. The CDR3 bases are TGTGCCAGCAGCTCCGCAGGAGCGGGAGTGGGAAGTACGCAGTATTTT.

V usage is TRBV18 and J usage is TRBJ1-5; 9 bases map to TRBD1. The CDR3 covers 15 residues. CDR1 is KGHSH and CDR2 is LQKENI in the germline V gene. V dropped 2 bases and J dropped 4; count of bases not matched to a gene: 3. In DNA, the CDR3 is TGTGCCAGCTCACCAGGGACAGGGATAAATCAGCCCCAGCATTTT. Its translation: CASSPGTGINQPQHF. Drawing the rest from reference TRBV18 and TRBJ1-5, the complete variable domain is NAGVMQNPRHLVRRRGQEARLRCSPMKGHSHVYWYRQLPEEGLKFMVYLQKENIIDESGMPKERFSAEFPKEGPSILRIQQVVRGDSAAYFCASSPGTGINQPQHFGDGTRLSIL.

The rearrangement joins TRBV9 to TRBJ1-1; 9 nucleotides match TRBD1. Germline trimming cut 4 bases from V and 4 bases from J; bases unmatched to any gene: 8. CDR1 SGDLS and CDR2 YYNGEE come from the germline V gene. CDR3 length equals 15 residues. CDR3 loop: CASSPRDRVSTEAFF. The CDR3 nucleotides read TGTGCCAGCAGCCCCCGGGACAGGGTGTCCACTGAAGCTTTCTTT.

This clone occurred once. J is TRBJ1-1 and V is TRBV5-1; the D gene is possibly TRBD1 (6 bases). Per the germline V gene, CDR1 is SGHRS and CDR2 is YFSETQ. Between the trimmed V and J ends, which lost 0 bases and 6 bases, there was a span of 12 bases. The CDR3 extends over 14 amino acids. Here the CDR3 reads CASSLGTGFAEAFF. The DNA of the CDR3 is TGCGCCAGCAGCTTGGGAACAGGGTTCGCTGAAGCTTTCTTT.

This CDR3 is CASSPGGTSGRGGQFF. CDR3 coding DNA: TGTGCCAGCAGCCCCGGAGGGACTAGCGGGAGGGGAGGGCAGTTCTTC. The chain employs TRBV11-2 and TRBJ2-1, with TRBD2 matching 16 bases. The CDR3 totals 16 residues. Germline CDR1 is SGHAT and CDR2 is FQNNGV. Losses at the gene ends were 5 bases for V and 12 bases for J; bases not matched to a gene: 10.

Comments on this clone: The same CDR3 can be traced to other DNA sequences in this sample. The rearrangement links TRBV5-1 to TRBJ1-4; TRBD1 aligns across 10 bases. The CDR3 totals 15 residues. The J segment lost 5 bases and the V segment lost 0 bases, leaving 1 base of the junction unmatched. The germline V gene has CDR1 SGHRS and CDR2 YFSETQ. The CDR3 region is CASSLAGQGNEKLFF. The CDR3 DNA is TGCGCCAGCAGCTTGGCGGGACAGGGGAATGAAAAACTGTTTTTT. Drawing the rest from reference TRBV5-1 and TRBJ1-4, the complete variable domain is KAGVTQTPRYLIKTRGQQVTLSCSPISGHRSVSWYQQTPGQGLQFLFEYFSETQRNKGNFPGRFSGRQFSNSRSEMNVSTLELGDSALYLCASSLAGQGNEKLFFGSGTQLSVL.

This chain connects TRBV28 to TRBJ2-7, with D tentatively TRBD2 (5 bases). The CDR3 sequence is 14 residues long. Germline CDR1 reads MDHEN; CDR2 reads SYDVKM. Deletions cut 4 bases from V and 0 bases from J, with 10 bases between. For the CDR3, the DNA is TGTGCCAGCAGTTCCCCAGGAGGCTCCTACGAGCAGTACTTC. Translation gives CASSSPGGSYEQYF.

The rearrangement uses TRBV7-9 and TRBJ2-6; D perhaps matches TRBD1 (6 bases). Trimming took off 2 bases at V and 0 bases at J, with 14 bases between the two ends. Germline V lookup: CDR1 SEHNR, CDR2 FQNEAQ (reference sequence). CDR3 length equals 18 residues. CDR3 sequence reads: CASSLRGTDSSGANVLTF. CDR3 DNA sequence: TGTGCCAGCAGCTTAAGGGGGACGGATAGCTCTGGGGCCAACGTCCTGACTTTC.

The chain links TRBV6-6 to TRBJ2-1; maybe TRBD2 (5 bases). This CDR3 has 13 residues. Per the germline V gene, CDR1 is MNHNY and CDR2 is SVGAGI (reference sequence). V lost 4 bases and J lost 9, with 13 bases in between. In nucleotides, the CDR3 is TGTGCCAGCAGTTCGCCCCCCCTAGCTGAGCAGTTCTTC. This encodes CASSSPPLAEQFF.

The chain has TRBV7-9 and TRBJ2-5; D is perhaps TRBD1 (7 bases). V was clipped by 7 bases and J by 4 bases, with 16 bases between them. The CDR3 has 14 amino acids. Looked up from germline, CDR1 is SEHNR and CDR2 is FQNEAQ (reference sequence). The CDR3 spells CASTEGAGRETQYF. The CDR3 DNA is TGTGCCAGCACCGAGGGGGCGGGACGAGAGACCCAGTACTTC.

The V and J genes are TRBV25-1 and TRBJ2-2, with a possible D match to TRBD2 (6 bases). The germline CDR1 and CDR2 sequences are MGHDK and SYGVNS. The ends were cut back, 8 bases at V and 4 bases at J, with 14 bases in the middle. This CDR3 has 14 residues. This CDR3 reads CASSRQGGTGELFF. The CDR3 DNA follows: TGTGCCAGCTCCCGTCAGGGAGGCACCGGGGAGCTGTTTTTT.